The 15 T cell receptor beta chains below all came from one sample that was sequenced in a study of graft-versus-host responses after intestinal transplantation (dated by TCRdb to about 2021). The intended sense of this specimen's time point label: cells obtained before transplantation from donor or recipient. These receptors have no known antigen. Receptor libraries were prepared by the immunoSEQ multiplex PCR assay. TCRdb mirrors the immuneACCESS table, restricted to in-frame sequences. Some clones are absent from its copies; in checked studies, under half trace to an unresolved V gene, and the reason for the others is unknown. Here the sample has 90,000 to 130,000 clones; approximately 92% occur a single time. The ten top clones hold around 0.55% of the sample. The material was unstimulated CD8+ T cells sorted from spleen or lymph node cells, obtained before intestinal transplant. The receptor source for this set is a human donor who received an intestinal transplant.

The chain recombines TRBV19 with TRBJ2-5, with TRBD2 matching over 9 bases. The germline CDR1 and CDR2 sequences are LNHDA and SQIVND (reference sequence). Trimming cost V 5 bases and J 1 base; bases outside gene matches: 2. The CDR3 runs 14 residues. The CDR3 nucleotides are TGTGCCAGTAGTGTGACTAGCGGCCAAGAGACCCAGTACTTC. The encoded protein is CASSVTSGQETQYF.

On this clone: Germline and junction disagree at one end, which may indicate a read error. This chain uses TRBV9 with TRBJ2-1; the D is unclear. This CDR3 spans 15 amino acids. Per germline, CDR1 SGDLS and CDR2 YYNGEE. The CDR3 nucleotides are TGTGCCAGCAGCGTCGCCGTTGGCTCCCACAATGAGCAGTTCTTC. This translates into CASSVAVGSHNEQFF.

The V and J genes are TRBV4-2 and TRBJ2-1; no reliable D call. Germline assignment: CDR1 LGHNA and CDR2 YNFKEQ. This CDR3 region has 12 residues. Trimming stripped 2 bases from V and 6 bases from J, with 5 bases between. CDR3 protein: CASSQLGNEQFF. CDR3 bases: TGTGCCAGCAGCCAACTAGGCAATGAGCAGTTCTTC.

The chain employs TRBV27 and TRBJ2-5, with TRBD1 identical over 9 bases. The V segment lost 0 bases and the J segment 5 bases; nucleotides outside the gene matches: 13. Per the germline V gene, CDR1 is MNHEY and CDR2 is SMNVEV (reference sequence). The CDR3 is made up of 18 amino acids. CDR3 sequence: CASSLSLSGDRVLETQYF. DNA for the CDR3: TGTGCCAGCAGTTTATCGCTATCAGGGGACAGGGTACTGGAGACCCAGTACTTC.

This chain joins TRBV21-1 and TRBJ1-5; the table's D call of TRBD1 was not tested on the DNA. TRBV21-1 is given as a pseudogene. CDR3 length: 15 residues. Here the CDR3 DNA reads TGTGCCAGCAGCACAGGGGACAGCCCCAATCAGCCCCAGCATTTT. Residues: CASSTGDSPNQPQHF.

The CDR3 bases are TGTGCCAGCGCCCATGGCGATGAGCAGTTCTTC. It specifies CASAHGDEQFF. V and J are TRBV11-3 and TRBJ2-1; no clear D. V lost 8 bases, J lost 8 bases, and 10 bases lay in between. This CDR3 is built from 11 residues. Germline lookup yields CDR1 SGHNT and CDR2 YENEEA.

The chain joins TRBV4-1 to TRBJ2-4; possible D gene TRBD2, 5 bases. Germline assignment: CDR1 MGHRA and CDR2 YSYEKL. V was pared by 0 bases and J by 0 bases, with 12 bases between. This CDR3 is 17 amino acids long. In nucleotides, the CDR3 is TGCGCCAGCAGCCAAGATGTGAGCGGACTAGCCAAAAACATTCAGTACTTC. Protein: CASSQDVSGLAKNIQYF.

This chain uses TRBV7-9 with TRBJ2-7; D may be TRBD1 or TRBD2 (6 bases each). The germline V and J ends were trimmed by 5 bases and 3 bases, with 17 bases remaining between them. CDR3 length: 15 residues. The germline CDR1 and CDR2 sequences are SEHNR and FQNEAQ (reference sequence). Here the CDR3 reads CASSPPTGGLYEQYF. CDR3 bases: TGTGCCAGCAGCCCTCCGACTGGGGGGCTCTACGAGCAGTACTTC.

V and J are TRBV7-3 and TRBJ1-3; D uncertain. CDR1 and CDR2 (germline): SGHTA, FQGTGA. Trimming took 2 bases from V and 0 from J, leaving 8 bases between them. CDR3 length: 15 residues. The chain's CDR3 is CASSLGSGSGNTIYF. Written as DNA, the CDR3 is TGTGCCAGCAGCTTAGGGTCCGGCTCTGGAAACACCATATATTTT.

In its sample, this clone was seen once. This chain uses TRBV21-1 with TRBJ1-1. TRBV21-1 corresponds to a pseudogene. The CDR3 covers 16 residues. The CDR3 spells CASTHQRGGQNTEAFF. The CDR3 DNA reads TGTGCCAGCACCCACCAGCGAGGGGGGCAAAACACTGAAGCTTTCTTT.

CDR3 in amino acids: CSAREEYGYTF. Written as DNA, the CDR3 is TGCAGTGCTAGAGAGGAATATGGCTACACCTTC. The chain carries TRBV20-1 and TRBJ1-2; D is uncertain. The germline V gene has CDR1 DFQATT and CDR2 SNEGSKA (reference sequence). Trimming removed 0 bases at V and 5 bases at J, with 4 bases between. The CDR3 runs 11 residues.

J is TRBJ2-1 and V is TRBV19, with D uncertain. Germline V gene sequence: CDR1 LNHDA, CDR2 SQIVND (reference sequence). The ends were cut back, 6 bases at V and 4 bases at J, with 13 bases in the middle. The CDR3 sequence is 14 residues long. CDR3 region: CASRGLSPYNEQFF. In nucleotides, the CDR3 is TGTGCCAGTAGAGGTCTGAGTCCTTACAATGAGCAGTTCTTC.

This clone was found once. This rearrangement joins TRBV27 to TRBJ2-7, with D unclear. Looked up from germline, CDR1 is MNHEY and CDR2 is SMNVEV (reference sequence). V was clipped by 2 bases and J by 5 bases, with 19 bases between them. This CDR3 is built from 16 residues. The CDR3 region has the DNA TGTGCCAGCAGTTTAAATGGGCGGAATCCCATGCACGAGCAGTACTTC. It codes for CASSLNGRNPMHEQYF.

The chain couples TRBV7-9 to TRBJ2-7; TRBD1 is a possible D gene (6 bases). The length of the CDR3 is 16 residues. Per the germline V gene, CDR1 is SEHNR and CDR2 is FQNEAQ (reference sequence). The V end lost 0 bases, the J end lost 8 bases, and 20 bases lay between the germline ends. The DNA for the CDR3 is TGTGCCAGCAGCTTAGCGCCCGCCGGGACACCCTTCAAGCAGTACTTC. Protein product: CASSLAPAGTPFKQYF.

This clone showed up just a few times. DNA for the CDR3: TGTGCCAGCAGTGAATCGGAGGACTACGAGCAGTACTTC. Protein sequence: CASSESEDYEQYF. The chain employs TRBV6-5 and TRBJ2-5, with D maybe TRBD2 (5 bases). The DNA end is more similar to TRBJ2-7, so the J call may be wrong. CDR3 length: 13 amino acids. CDR1 MNHEY and CDR2 SVGAGI come from the germline V gene.